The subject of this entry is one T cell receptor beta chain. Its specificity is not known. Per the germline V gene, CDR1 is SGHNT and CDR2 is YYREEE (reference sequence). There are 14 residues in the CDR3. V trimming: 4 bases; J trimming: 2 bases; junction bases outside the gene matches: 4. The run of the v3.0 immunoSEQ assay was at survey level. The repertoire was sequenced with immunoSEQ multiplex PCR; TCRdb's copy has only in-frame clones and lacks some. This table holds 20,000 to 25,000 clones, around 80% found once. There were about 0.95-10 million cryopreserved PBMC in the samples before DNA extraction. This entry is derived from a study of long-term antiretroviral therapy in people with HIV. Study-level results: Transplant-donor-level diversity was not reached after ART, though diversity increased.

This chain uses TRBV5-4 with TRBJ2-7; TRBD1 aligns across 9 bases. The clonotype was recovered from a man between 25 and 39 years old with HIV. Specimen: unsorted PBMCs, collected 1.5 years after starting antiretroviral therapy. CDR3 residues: CASSPGQGAYEQYF. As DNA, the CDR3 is TGTGCCAGCAGCCCGGGACAGGGTGCCTACGAGCAGTACTTC.